This record concerns one TCR beta chain sequence. In the study's own analysis: How many nucleated cells were present was estimated from reference gene primer amplification. Sequencing was performed with immunoSEQ multiplex PCR; in TCRdb, only in-frame clones are kept and a portion is missing. V and J calls and clone size are copied from that table; D and trimming were computed from the DNA. The sample lists 50,000 to 75,000 clones, about four fifths occurring once. The CDR3 is 13 amino acids. The V gene lost 5 bases and the J gene lost 0 bases, with 5 bases spanning the gap. This sample stems from a study of blood T cell repertoires in COVID-19. Study information: The United States, Italy and Spain supplied acute and convalescent COVID-19 samples. PBMCs, B-cell-depleted T cells, or T cells were the source of the cDNA or gDNA that made up the material.

This sequence was found in a human donor in a cohort sampled during active COVID-19. The chain is built from TRBV12-3 or TRBV12-4 and TRBJ1-5; D is unclear. The sample consisted of peripheral blood. CDR3 region: CASSPLSNQPQHF. As DNA, the CDR3 is TGTGCCAGCAGTCCCCTTAGCAATCAGCCCCAGCATTTT.